Below, one T cell receptor (beta chain) is given with its context. Other nucleotide sequences from this sample produce the same CDR3. Trimming took 3 bases from V and 1 from J, leaving 6 bases between them. This CDR3 comprises 13 residues. Per the germline V gene, CDR1 is MDHEN and CDR2 is SYDVKM. Assay: immunoSEQ multiplex PCR; the TCRdb copy retains only in-frame clones and omits some. The sample includes about 2.2 million clones, around 93% seen only once; the top ten take around 1.7%. This specimen comes from a study of shared clonotypes between healthy human individuals. Selected positively for CCR7 and CD45RO-negative, naive CD8 cells excluded terminally differentiated effector memory CD45RA+ cells.

The sequence was collected from a man younger than 35 in good health. Some clones in this sample may be carry-over from other donors' samples. Sequenced: naive CD8+ T cells from PBMCs. The genes are TRBV28 and TRBJ1-1; no firm D call. The DNA of the CDR3 is TGTGCCAGCAGTTTGGGCGAGAACACTGAAGCTTTCTTT. Translating it yields CASSLGENTEAFF. The complete variable domain, with remaining parts taken from reference TRBV28 and TRBJ1-1, reads DVKVTQSSRYLVKRTGEKVFLECVQDMDHENMFWYRQDPGLGLRLIYFSYDVKMKEKGDIPEGYSVSREKKERFSLILESASTNQTSMYLCASSLGENTEAFFGQGTRLTVV.